The 22 T cell receptor beta chains below come from one sample, sequenced in a study of T cell responses to AZD1222 COVID-19 vaccine. This table comes from immunoSEQ multiplex PCR, and its TCRdb copy is limited to in-frame clones, with some not included. The sample includes 150,000 to 200,000 clones, about 93% seen only once; the top ten take more than 1.5%. The sequencing here drew on peripheral blood, taken 28 days after the second AZD1222 dose. These receptors came from an adult who received the AZD1222 COVID-19 vaccine.

V is TRBV6-2 or TRBV6-3 and J is TRBJ2-5; 8 bases match TRBD2. CDR1 MNHEY and CDR2 SVGEGT come from the germline V gene. After removal of 1 base from V and 5 bases from J, the junction contained 3 bases not matched to a gene. The CDR3 covers 14 residues. The CDR3, as DNA: TGTGCCAGCAGTTACTTCGGGGGGGCGGAGACCCAGTACTTC. It encodes CASSYFGGAETQYF.

This clone has a handful of counts. CDR3 amino acids: CASSPLGTGGETQYF. For the CDR3, the DNA is TGTGCCAGTAGCCCATTGGGGACAGGAGGAGAGACCCAGTACTTC. The J gene is TRBJ2-5, the V gene TRBV19; TRBD1 agrees at 8 bases. From germline, CDR1 is LNHDA and CDR2 SQIVND (reference sequence). The V segment lost 6 bases and the J segment 4 bases; nucleotides outside the gene matches: 10. The CDR3 is made up of 15 amino acids.

The V and J genes are TRBV7-2 and TRBJ1-1, with D possibly TRBD1 on 5 matching bases. Trimming cost V 7 bases and J 1 base, with 16 bases left between them. The CDR3 sequence is 15 residues long. The germline CDR1 and CDR2 sequences are SGHTA and FQGNSA. The CDR3, as DNA: TGTGCCAGCACCGCTTCCAGGGTTCCGAACACTGAAGCTTTCTTT. Translated, it gives CASTASRVPNTEAFF.

The CDR3 region is CASTSGTDNSPLHF. As DNA, the CDR3 is TGTGCCAGCACTTCCGGGACAGACAATTCACCCCTCCACTTT. This chain uses TRBV7-9 with TRBJ1-6; 7 nucleotides agree with TRBD1. From germline, CDR1 is SEHNR and CDR2 FQNEAQ (reference sequence). The J segment lost 7 bases and the V segment lost 7 bases, leaving 7 bases of the junction unmatched. CDR3 length: 14 amino acids.

This clone was seen more than once but under ten times. V gene TRBV4-3 combines with J gene TRBJ1-2, with 7 nucleotides matching TRBD1. Trimming cost V 2 bases and J 4 bases; bases outside gene matches: 7. This CDR3 has 15 residues. CDR1 and CDR2 (germline): LGHNA, YSLEER. The CDR3 DNA reads as TGCGCCAGCAGCCAATCCGGGACAGATTTCTATGGCTACACCTTC. Protein product: CASSQSGTDFYGYTF.

The chain links TRBV7-2 to TRBJ2-7; D is perhaps TRBD1 (7 bases). V was trimmed by 5 bases and J by 3 bases, leaving 11 bases between them. Per germline, CDR1 SGHTA and CDR2 FQGNSA. CDR3 length: 13 amino acids. The CDR3 DNA reads TGTGCCAGCAGCACAGGGGACTTCTACGAGCAGTACTTC. This codes for CASSTGDFYEQYF.

This chain links TRBV11-2 with TRBJ2-2; 13 bases fit TRBD2. This CDR3 has 18 amino acids. Germline V gene lookup returns CDR1 SGHAT and CDR2 FQNNGV. The V segment lost 5 bases and the J segment 6 bases; nucleotides outside the gene matches: 12. This CDR3 is CASSPIPGTSGRAGELFF. In DNA, the CDR3 is TGTGCCAGCAGCCCTATCCCGGGAACTAGCGGGAGGGCCGGGGAGCTGTTTTTT.

This rearrangement joins TRBV5-1 to TRBJ2-3, with D maybe TRBD1 (5 bases). Per germline, CDR1 SGHRS and CDR2 YFSETQ. The CDR3 contains 14 residues. Trimming pared 0 bases from V and 2 bases from J, leaving 7 bases between. The CDR3 DNA is TGCGCCAGCAGCTTGGGACAGATCACAGATACGCAGTATTTT. It is translated as CASSLGQITDTQYF.

V usage is TRBV4-1 and J usage is TRBJ2-7, with 9 bases aligning to TRBD1. Germline lookup yields CDR1 MGHRA and CDR2 YSYEKL. Trimming removed 0 bases from V and 3 bases from J; junction bases left unmatched: 3. The CDR3 is 15 residues long. DNA for the CDR3: TGCGCCAGCAGCCAAGAACCGGACAGGGGCTACGAGCAGTACTTC. Protein product: CASSQEPDRGYEQYF.

This chain uses TRBV6-5 with TRBJ1-2; D remains unclear. The CDR3 runs to 16 residues. Germline CDR1 MNHEY, CDR2 SVGAGI. V lost 4 bases to trimming and J lost 8 bases, with 23 bases between them. CDR3 in DNA: TGTGCCAGCAGTTCCACCGGGAGCCGAACCCCCCCAGGCTACACCTTC. It encodes CASSSTGSRTPPGYTF.

This clone was found once. This chain joins TRBV30 and TRBJ2-3; a possible D gene is TRBD2 (5 bases). V shed 3 bases and J shed 4 bases, with 11 bases lying between them. Germline V gene lookup returns CDR1 GTSNPN and CDR2 SVGIG (reference sequence). The CDR3 spans 13 residues. CDR3 residues: CAWSVGGSDTQYF. CDR3 in DNA: TGTGCCTGGAGCGTCGGAGGATCAGATACGCAGTATTTT.

The rearrangement joins TRBV19 to TRBJ1-4, with D tentatively TRBD1 (6 bases). The germline V and J ends were trimmed by 7 bases and 4 bases, with 10 bases remaining between them. This CDR3 spans 13 amino acids. The germline gives CDR1 LNHDA, CDR2 SQIVND (reference sequence). Written as DNA, the CDR3 is TGTGCCAGTATGAAGGGGGGTAATGAAAAACTGTTTTTT. Protein: CASMKGGNEKLFF.

This chain connects TRBV28 to TRBJ1-2; D unresolved. V lost 6 bases and J 5 bases, leaving 10 bases between the germline ends. Germline V gene sequence: CDR1 MDHEN, CDR2 SYDVKM. This CDR3 region has 12 residues. The CDR3 bases are TGTGCCAGCAGCAAGGGATATTATGGCTACACCTTC. As protein: CASSKGYYGYTF.

The genes are TRBV4-3 and TRBJ2-3; 7 positions match TRBD1. The CDR3 runs to 17 residues. V shed 3 bases, J shed 0 bases, and the junction held 9 bases outside the gene matches. Per the germline V gene, CDR1 is LGHNA and CDR2 is YSLEER. CDR3 bases: TGCGCCAGCAGCCAGGATCCACCGGGACAGAGCACAGATACGCAGTATTTT. Translated, it gives CASSQDPPGQSTDTQYF.

The chain combines TRBV10-3 with TRBJ1-2; tentative D call: TRBD1 (5 bases). CDR1 and CDR2 (germline): ENHRY, SYGVKD. Trimming pared 0 bases from V and 6 bases from J, leaving 14 bases between. The CDR3 loop spans 15 amino acids. CDR3 region: CAISESGPERDGYTF. CDR3 nucleotide sequence: TGTGCCATCAGTGAGTCGGGGCCCGAAAGAGATGGCTACACCTTC.

V is TRBV6-5 and J is TRBJ1-4; D remains ambiguous. The CDR3 runs 15 residues. Germline CDR1 is MNHEY and CDR2 is SVGAGI. V lost 2 bases, J lost 10 bases, and 17 bases lay in between. The CDR3 coding sequence is TGTGCCAGCAGTTACGACCGAGGCTCTTCGATAAAACTGTTTTTT. It is translated as CASSYDRGSSIKLFF.

V gene TRBV5-6 combines with J gene TRBJ1-4, with D possibly matching TRBD1 (5 bases). The germline CDR1 and CDR2 sequences are SGHDT and YYEEEE. The CDR3 totals 14 residues. V lost 4 bases and J lost 2, with 9 bases in between. CDR3 DNA sequence: TGTGCCAGCAGCCGCAGGGAGACTAATGAAAAACTGTTTTTT. As protein: CASSRRETNEKLFF.

The J gene is TRBJ2-7, the V gene TRBV5-1; 8 bases map to TRBD1. CDR3 length: 14 amino acids. The V gene's germline CDR1 is SGHRS and CDR2 YFSETQ. V was pared by 5 bases and J by 0 bases, with 4 bases of the junction left unmatched. CDR3 loop: CASSPDRVSYEQYF. CDR3 nucleotide sequence: TGCGCCAGCAGTCCGGACAGGGTCTCCTACGAGCAGTACTTC. Based on the CDR3 plus reference TRBV5-1 and TRBJ2-7, the full variable domain is KAGVTQTPRYLIKTRGQQVTLSCSPISGHRSVSWYQQTPGQGLQFLFEYFSETQRNKGNFPGRFSGRQFSNSRSEMNVSTLELGDSALYLCASSPDRVSYEQYFGPGTRLTVT.

The chain couples TRBV23-1 to TRBJ1-2; tentatively, D is TRBD1 (5 bases). TRBV23-1 falls under the ORF class, with uncertain function. The V end lost 4 bases, the J end lost 5 bases, and 14 bases lay between the germline ends. This CDR3 region has 14 residues. The CDR3 nucleotides read TGCGCCAGCAGTCCGAGGGGTCTGTGGTATGGCTACACCTTC. Translation gives CASSPRGLWYGYTF.

This rearrangement joins TRBV7-9 to TRBJ1-1, with no clear D. The germline CDR1 and CDR2 sequences are SEHNR and FQNEAQ (reference sequence). V lost 1 base and J 1 base, leaving 7 bases between the germline ends. This CDR3 has 14 residues. Written as DNA, the CDR3 is TGTGCCAGCAGCTTAGAAGTTTCGAACACTGAAGCTTTCTTT. It translates to CASSLEVSNTEAFF.

This chain links TRBV5-1 with TRBJ2-3, with 10 bases aligning to TRBD1. The V gene end was trimmed by 4 bases and the J gene end by 2 bases; junction bases not matched to a gene: 7. Per germline, CDR1 SGHRS and CDR2 YFSETQ. This CDR3 region has 16 residues. CDR3 sequence reads: CASSHNGQGDTDTQYF. CDR3 nucleotides: TGCGCCAGCAGCCACAATGGACAGGGGGACACAGATACGCAGTATTTT.

This chain joins TRBV3-1 (or the pseudogene TRBV3-2) and TRBJ1-2; D is uncertain. This CDR3 region has 11 residues. V lost 5 bases to trimming and J lost 3 bases, with 4 bases between them. CDR1 is LGHDT and CDR2 is YNNKEL in the germline V gene (reference sequence). CDR3 sequence reads: CASSDHYGYTF. Here the CDR3 DNA reads TGTGCCAGCAGCGATCACTATGGCTACACCTTC.